The 13 T cell receptor beta chains below come from one sample, sequenced in a study of blood T cells in healthy people across ages. For the second PCR, which ran for roughly 6 to 12 cycles, a sample-barcoded 5' primer and a J-beta primer mix were used. TCRdb re-called the 5' RACE reads through MiXCR, storing one row per CDR3 protein. The data show about 800,000 distinct CDR3 sequences, 58% seen once. Sequenced input: blood. The origin of the receptors is a man aged 30-40 years in good health.

The chain has TRBV25-1 and TRBJ2-1; weak D call: TRBD1 (5 bases). Germline values: CDR1 MGHDK, CDR2 SYGVNS. This CDR3 comprises 15 residues. Trimming took 8 bases from V and 7 from J, leaving 21 bases between them. This CDR3 reads CASEISGQPWNEQFF. CDR3 coding DNA: TGTGCCAGCGAAATCTCAGGGCAGCCGTGGAATGAGCAGTTCTTC.

Notes on this clonotype: A read error may account for a junction end that differs from germline. The CDR3 sequence is CSAREASGRAMNTGELFF. The DNA of the CDR3 is TGCAGTGCGAGAGAGGCTAGCGGGAGGGCCATGAACACCGGGGAGCTGTTTTTT. V is TRBV20-1 and J is TRBJ2-2, with 12 bases identical to TRBD2. The CDR3 extends over 18 amino acids. CDR1 and CDR2 (germline): DFQATT, SNEGSKA (reference sequence).

The chain recombines TRBV20-1 with TRBJ1-1; D is perhaps TRBD1 (6 bases). The V and J ends lost 6 bases and 4 bases respectively, with 15 bases between them. The CDR3 covers 13 residues. Looked up from germline, CDR1 is DFQATT and CDR2 is SNEGSKA (reference sequence). The CDR3 loop reads CSAVTGLGTEAFF. CDR3 in DNA: TGCAGTGCCGTTACAGGGTTGGGCACTGAAGCTTTCTTT.

The chain uses TRBV12-3 or TRBV12-4 and TRBJ2-7, with TRBD1 matching 9 bases. This CDR3 comprises 14 residues. J gave up 3 bases and V 8 bases, and 8 bases lay outside the gene matches. In nucleotides, the CDR3 is TGTGCCAGCGGCAGACAGGGGGGGAACTACGAGCAGTACTTC. It encodes CASGRQGGNYEQYF.

CDR3 coding DNA: TGTGCCTGGCGTCCCGGGAGTTCAGCCAAAAACATTCAGTACTTC. It yields the protein CAWRPGSSAKNIQYF. The rearrangement links TRBV30 to TRBJ2-4; D may be TRBD2 (6 bases). The V gene lost 5 bases and the J gene lost 0 bases, with 14 bases spanning the gap. In germline, CDR1 is GTSNPN, CDR2 SVGIG (reference sequence). The CDR3 spans 15 residues.

This clonotype was detected only a few times. V and J are TRBV30 and TRBJ2-1; no clear D gene. The CDR3 loop spans 12 amino acids. With 3 bases removed from V and 3 bases from J, the gap between germline ends came to 6 bases. Germline CDR1 is GTSNPN and CDR2 is SVGIG (reference sequence). The chain's CDR3 is CAWRDLYNEQFF. DNA for the CDR3: TGTGCCTGGAGGGACCTCTACAATGAGCAGTTCTTC.

The gene calls are TRBV6-2 or TRBV6-3 and TRBJ2-7; TRBD1 agrees at 9 bases. The CDR3 is made up of 16 amino acids. Trimming took 6 bases from V and 1 from J; bases not matched to a gene: 10. In germline, CDR1 is MNHEY, CDR2 SVGEGT. CDR3 coding DNA: TGTGCCAGCAGCGCACCAGGGACAGGGAATTCCTACGAGCAGTACTTC. Translated, it gives CASSAPGTGNSYEQYF.

The chain uses TRBV6-2 or TRBV6-3 and TRBJ2-1; 9 bases agree with TRBD2. The CDR3 covers 16 residues. CDR1 and CDR2 from the germline V gene are MNHEY and SVGEGT. The ends lost 4 bases at V and 6 bases at J; junction bases unmatched: 10. This CDR3 reads CASSWRLASGTNEQFF. The CDR3, as DNA: TGTGCCAGCAGTTGGAGGCTGGCTAGCGGGACCAATGAGCAGTTCTTC.

This clonotype was seen a few times. The chain recombines TRBV7-9 with TRBJ1-6, with D possibly TRBD1 on 5 matching bases. CDR1 is SEHNR, CDR2 FQNEAQ, per germline (reference sequence). This CDR3 is 15 amino acids long. V shed 5 bases and J shed 3 bases, with 11 bases lying between them. This chain's CDR3 is CASSRKDSYNSPLHF. The CDR3 region has the DNA TGTGCCAGCAGCCGAAAAGACAGCTATAATTCACCCCTCCACTTT.

The chain employs TRBV6-2 or TRBV6-3 and TRBJ2-1; D gene unclear. Germline V gives CDR1 MNHEY, CDR2 SVGEGT. This CDR3 region has 12 residues. V dropped 2 bases and J dropped 9 bases, with 8 bases sitting between them. The DNA for the CDR3 is TGTGCCAGCAGTTACCTGTGGTCTGAGCAGTTCTTC. Translated: CASSYLWSEQFF.

This clonotype was found a few times. The rearrangement links TRBV7-2 to TRBJ2-5, with TRBD2 as a possible D gene (6 bases). CDR3 length: 12 amino acids. Between the trimmed V and J ends, which lost 8 bases and 0 bases, there was a span of 7 bases. Germline loops: CDR1 SGHTA, CDR2 FQGNSA. The CDR3, as DNA: TGTGCCAGCGGGGGGTACCAAGAGACCCAGTACTTC. Encoded protein: CASGGYQETQYF.

CDR3 loop: CASSYLGQGALWEQFF. CDR3 bases: TGTGCCAGCAGTTACTTGGGACAGGGGGCTTTATGGGAGCAGTTCTTC. The chain joins TRBV6-6 to TRBJ2-1, with TRBD1 matching 12 bases. The CDR3 covers 16 residues. V shed 1 base and J 10 bases; nucleotides not matched to a gene: 8. Germline V lookup: CDR1 MNHNY, CDR2 SVGAGI (reference sequence).

V and J are TRBV6-5 and TRBJ1-2; D ambiguous. Per the germline V gene, CDR1 is MNHEY and CDR2 is SVGAGI. Trimming removed 6 bases from V and 3 bases from J, with 11 bases in between. The CDR3 covers 13 residues. The CDR3 region is CASREDFDYGYTF. DNA of the CDR3: TGTGCCAGCAGGGAGGACTTCGACTATGGCTACACCTTC.